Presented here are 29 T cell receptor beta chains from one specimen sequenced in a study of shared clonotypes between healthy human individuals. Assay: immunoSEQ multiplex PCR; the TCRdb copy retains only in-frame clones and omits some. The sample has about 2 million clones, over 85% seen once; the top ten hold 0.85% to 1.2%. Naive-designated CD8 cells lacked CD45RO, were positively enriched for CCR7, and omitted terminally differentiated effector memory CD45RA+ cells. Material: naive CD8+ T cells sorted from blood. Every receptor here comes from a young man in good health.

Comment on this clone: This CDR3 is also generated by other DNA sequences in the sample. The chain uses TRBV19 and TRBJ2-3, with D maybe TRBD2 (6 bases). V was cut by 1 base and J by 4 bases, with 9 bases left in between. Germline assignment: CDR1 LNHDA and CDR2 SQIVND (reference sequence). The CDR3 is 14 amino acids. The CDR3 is CASSIVEGADTQYF. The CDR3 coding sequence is TGTGCCAGTAGTATAGTGGAGGGCGCAGATACGCAGTATTTT.

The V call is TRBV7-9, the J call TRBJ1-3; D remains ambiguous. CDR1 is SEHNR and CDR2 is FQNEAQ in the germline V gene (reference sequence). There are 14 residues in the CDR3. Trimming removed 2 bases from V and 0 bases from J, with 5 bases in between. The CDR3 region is CASSLPDSGNTIYF. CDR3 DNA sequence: TGTGCCAGCAGCTTACCTGACTCTGGAAACACCATATATTTT.

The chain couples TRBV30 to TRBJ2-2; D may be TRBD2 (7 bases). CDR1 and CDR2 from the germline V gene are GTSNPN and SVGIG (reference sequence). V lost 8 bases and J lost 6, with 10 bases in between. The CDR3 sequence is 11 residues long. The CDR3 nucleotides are TGTGCCCGAGGGGGGGCCGGGGAGCTGTTTTTT. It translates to CARGGAGELFF.

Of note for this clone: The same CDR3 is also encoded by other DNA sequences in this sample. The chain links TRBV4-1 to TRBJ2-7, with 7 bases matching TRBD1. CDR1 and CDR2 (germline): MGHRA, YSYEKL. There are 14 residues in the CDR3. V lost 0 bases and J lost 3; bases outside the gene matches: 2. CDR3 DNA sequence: TGCGCCAGCAGCCAAGAAGGGGACAGCTACGAGCAGTACTTC. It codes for CASSQEGDSYEQYF.

The chain's CDR3 is CASSDDSRQLAKNIQYF. The CDR3 DNA reads as TGTGCCAGCAGTGATGATTCTAGACAGCTAGCCAAAAACATTCAGTACTTC. The chain has TRBV6-1 and TRBJ2-4, with D possibly matching TRBD1 (5 bases). V lost 3 bases, J lost 0 bases, and 15 bases lay in between. Looked up from germline, CDR1 is MNHNS and CDR2 is SASEGT. The CDR3 sequence is 17 residues long.

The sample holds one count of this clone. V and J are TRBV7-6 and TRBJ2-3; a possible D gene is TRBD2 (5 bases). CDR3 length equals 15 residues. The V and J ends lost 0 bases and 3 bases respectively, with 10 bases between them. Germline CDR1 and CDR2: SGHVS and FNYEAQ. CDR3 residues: CASSLAAGKTDTQYF. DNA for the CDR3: TGTGCCAGCAGCTTAGCTGCCGGGAAGACAGATACGCAGTATTTT.

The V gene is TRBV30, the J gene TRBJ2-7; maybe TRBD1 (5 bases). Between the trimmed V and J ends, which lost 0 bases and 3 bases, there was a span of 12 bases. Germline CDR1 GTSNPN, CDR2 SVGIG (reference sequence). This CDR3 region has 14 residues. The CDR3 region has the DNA TGTGCCTGGAGTGTAATGGACGACAGCTACGAGCAGTACTTC. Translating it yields CAWSVMDDSYEQYF.

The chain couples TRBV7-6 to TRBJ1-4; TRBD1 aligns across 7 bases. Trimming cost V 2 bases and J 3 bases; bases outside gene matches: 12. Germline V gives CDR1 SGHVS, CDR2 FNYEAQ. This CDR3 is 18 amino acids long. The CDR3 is CASSLLREGAGPNEKLFF. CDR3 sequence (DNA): TGTGCCAGCAGCTTATTGCGAGAGGGGGCAGGACCTAATGAAAAACTGTTTTTT.

Here the CDR3 reads CASSLVSGSSTDTQYF. The CDR3 DNA reads as TGTGCCAGCAGCTTAGTATCGGGGTCGAGCACAGATACGCAGTATTTT. V and J are TRBV7-2 and TRBJ2-3, with TRBD2 as a possible D gene (5 bases). CDR3 length equals 16 residues. Germline V gene sequence: CDR1 SGHTA, CDR2 FQGNSA. Between the trimmed V and J ends, which lost 1 base and 0 bases, there was a span of 11 bases.

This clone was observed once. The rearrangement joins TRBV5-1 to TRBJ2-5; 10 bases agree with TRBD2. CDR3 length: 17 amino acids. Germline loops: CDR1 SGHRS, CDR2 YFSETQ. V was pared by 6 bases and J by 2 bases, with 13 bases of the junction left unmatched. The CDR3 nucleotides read TGCGCCAGCACCCCCTCCCGGGAGCGGGGGGGACAAGAGACCCAGTACTTC. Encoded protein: CASTPSRERGGQETQYF.

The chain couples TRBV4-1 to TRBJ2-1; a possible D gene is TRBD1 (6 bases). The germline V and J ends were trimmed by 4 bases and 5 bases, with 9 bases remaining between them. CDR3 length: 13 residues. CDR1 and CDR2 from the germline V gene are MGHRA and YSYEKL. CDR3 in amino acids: CASSLDSHNEQFF. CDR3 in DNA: TGCGCCAGCAGCCTGGACAGTCACAATGAGCAGTTCTTC.

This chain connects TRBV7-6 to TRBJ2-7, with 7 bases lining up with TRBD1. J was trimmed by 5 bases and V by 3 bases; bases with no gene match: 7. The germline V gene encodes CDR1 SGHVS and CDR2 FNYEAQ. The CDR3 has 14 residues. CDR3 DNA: TGTGCCAGCAGCTTCAGACAGGGTCCCCACGAGCAGTACTTC. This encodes CASSFRQGPHEQYF. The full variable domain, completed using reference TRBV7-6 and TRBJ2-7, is GAGVSQSPRYKVTKRGQDVALRCDPISGHVSLYWYRQALGQGPEFLTYFNYEAQQDKSGLPNDRFSAERPEGSISTLTIQRTEQRDSAMYRCASSFRQGPHEQYFGPGTRLTVT.

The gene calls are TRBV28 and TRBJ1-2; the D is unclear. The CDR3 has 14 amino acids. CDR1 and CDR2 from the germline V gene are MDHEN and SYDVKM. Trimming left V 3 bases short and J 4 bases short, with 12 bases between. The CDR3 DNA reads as TGTGCCAGCAGTTTTGGGCAAGGGATCTATGGCTACACCTTC. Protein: CASSFGQGIYGYTF.

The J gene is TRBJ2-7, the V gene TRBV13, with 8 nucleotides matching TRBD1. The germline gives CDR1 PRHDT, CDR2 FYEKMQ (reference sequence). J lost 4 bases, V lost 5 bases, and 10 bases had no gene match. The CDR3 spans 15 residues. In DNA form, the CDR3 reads TGTGCCAGCAGCCCCTACGGGACAGGACTTTACGAGCAGTACTTC. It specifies CASSPYGTGLYEQYF. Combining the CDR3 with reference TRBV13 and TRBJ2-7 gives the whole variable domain AAGVIQSPRHLIKEKRETATLKCYPIPRHDTVYWYQQGPGQDPQFLISFYEKMQSDKGSIPDRFSAQQFSDYHSELNMSSLELGDSALYFCASSPYGTGLYEQYFGPGTRLTVT.

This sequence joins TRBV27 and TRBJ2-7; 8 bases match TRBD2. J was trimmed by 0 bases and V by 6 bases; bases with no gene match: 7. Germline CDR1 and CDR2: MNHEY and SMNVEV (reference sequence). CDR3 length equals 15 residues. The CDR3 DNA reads TGTGCCAGCAGCCTAGCGGGCGCGCCCTCCTACGAGCAGTACTTC. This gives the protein CASSLAGAPSYEQYF.

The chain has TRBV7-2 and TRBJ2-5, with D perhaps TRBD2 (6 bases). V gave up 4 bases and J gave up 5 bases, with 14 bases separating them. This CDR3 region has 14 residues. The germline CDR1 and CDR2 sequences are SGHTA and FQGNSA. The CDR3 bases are TGTGCCAGCAGCTCATGGGACTTGCGGGAGACCCAGTACTTC. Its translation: CASSSWDLRETQYF. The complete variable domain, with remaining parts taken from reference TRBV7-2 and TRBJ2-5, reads GAGVSQSPSNKVTEKGKDVELRCDPISGHTALYWYRQSLGQGLEFLIYFQGNSAPDKSGLPSDRFSAERTGGSVSTLTIQRTQQEDSAVYLCASSSWDLRETQYFGPGTRLLVL.

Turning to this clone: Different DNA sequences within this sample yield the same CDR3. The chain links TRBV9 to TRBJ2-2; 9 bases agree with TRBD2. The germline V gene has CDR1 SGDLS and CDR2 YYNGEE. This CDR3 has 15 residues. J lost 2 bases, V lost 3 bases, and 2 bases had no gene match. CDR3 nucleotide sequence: TGTGCCAGCAGCGCCGGGACTAGCAACACCGGGGAGCTGTTTTTT. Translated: CASSAGTSNTGELFF. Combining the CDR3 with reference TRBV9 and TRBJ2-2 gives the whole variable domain DSGVTQTPKHLITATGQRVTLRCSPRSGDLSVYWYQQSLDQGLQFLIQYYNGEERAKGNILERFSAQQFPDLHSELNLSSLELGDSALYFCASSAGTSNTGELFFGEGSRLTVL.

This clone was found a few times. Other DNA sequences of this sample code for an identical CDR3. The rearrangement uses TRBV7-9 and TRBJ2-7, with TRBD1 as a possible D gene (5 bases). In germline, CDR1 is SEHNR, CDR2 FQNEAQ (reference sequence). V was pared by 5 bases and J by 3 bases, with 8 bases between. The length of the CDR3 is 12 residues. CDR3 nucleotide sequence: TGTGCCAGCAGCCAGGGCGGCTACGAGCAGTACTTC. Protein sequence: CASSQGGYEQYF.

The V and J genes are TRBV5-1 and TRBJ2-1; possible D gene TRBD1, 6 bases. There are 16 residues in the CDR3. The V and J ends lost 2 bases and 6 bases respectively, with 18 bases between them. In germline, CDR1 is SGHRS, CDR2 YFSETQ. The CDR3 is CASSFGPHRVPNEQFF. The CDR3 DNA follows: TGCGCCAGCAGCTTCGGGCCACACAGGGTCCCCAATGAGCAGTTCTTC.

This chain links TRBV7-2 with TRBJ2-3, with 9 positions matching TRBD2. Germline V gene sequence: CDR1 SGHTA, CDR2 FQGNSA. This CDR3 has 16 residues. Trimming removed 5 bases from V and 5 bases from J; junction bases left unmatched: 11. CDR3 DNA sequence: TGTGCCAGCAGCGTGGGGGCTAGCGGGACGAGAGATACGCAGTATTTT. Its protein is CASSVGASGTRDTQYF. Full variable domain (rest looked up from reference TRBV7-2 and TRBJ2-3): GAGVSQSPSNKVTEKGKDVELRCDPISGHTALYWYRQSLGQGLEFLIYFQGNSAPDKSGLPSDRFSAERTGGSVSTLTIQRTQQEDSAVYLCASSVGASGTRDTQYFGPGTRLTVL.

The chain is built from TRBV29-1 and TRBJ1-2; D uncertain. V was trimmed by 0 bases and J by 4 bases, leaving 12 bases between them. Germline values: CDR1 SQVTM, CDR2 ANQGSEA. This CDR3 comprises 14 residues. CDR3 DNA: TGCAGCGTTGAAGATTGGCATACCAGCTATGGCTACACCTTC. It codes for CSVEDWHTSYGYTF.

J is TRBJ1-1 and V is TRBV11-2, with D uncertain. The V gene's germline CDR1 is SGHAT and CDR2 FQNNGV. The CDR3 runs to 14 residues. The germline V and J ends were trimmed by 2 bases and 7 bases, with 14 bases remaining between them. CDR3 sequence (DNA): TGTGCCAGCAGCTTAACACCTATAGGGATTGAAGCTTTCTTT. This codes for CASSLTPIGIEAFF. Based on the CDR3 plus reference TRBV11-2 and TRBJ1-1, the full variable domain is EAGVAQSPRYKIIEKRQSVAFWCNPISGHATLYWYQQILGQGPKLLIQFQNNGVVDDSQLPKDRFSAERLKGVDSTLKIQPAKLEDSAVYLCASSLTPIGIEAFFGQGTRLTVV.

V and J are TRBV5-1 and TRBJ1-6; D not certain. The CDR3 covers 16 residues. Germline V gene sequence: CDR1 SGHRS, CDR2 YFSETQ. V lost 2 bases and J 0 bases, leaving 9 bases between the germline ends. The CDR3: CASSFGWSSYNSPLHF. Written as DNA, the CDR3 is TGCGCCAGCAGCTTCGGTTGGAGCTCCTATAATTCACCCCTCCACTTT.

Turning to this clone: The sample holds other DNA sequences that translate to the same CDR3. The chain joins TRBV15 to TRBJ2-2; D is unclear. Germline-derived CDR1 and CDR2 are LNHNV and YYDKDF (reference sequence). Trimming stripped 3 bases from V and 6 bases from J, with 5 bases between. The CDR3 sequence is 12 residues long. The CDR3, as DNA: TGTGCCACCAGCAGCCTCCCCGGGGAGCTGTTTTTT. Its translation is CATSSLPGELFF. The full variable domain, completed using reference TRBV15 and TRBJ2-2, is DAMVIQNPRYQVTQFGKPVTLSCSQTLNHNVMYWYQQKSSQAPKLLFHYYDKDFNNEADTPDNFQSRRPNTSFCFLDIRSPGLGDTAMYLCATSSLPGELFFGEGSRLTVL.

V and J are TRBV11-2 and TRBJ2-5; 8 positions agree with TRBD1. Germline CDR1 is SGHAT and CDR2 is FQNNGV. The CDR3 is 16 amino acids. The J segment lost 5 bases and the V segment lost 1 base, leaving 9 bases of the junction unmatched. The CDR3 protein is CASSLVGQGPSETQYF. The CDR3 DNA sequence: TGTGCCAGCAGCTTAGTTGGACAGGGACCCTCCGAGACCCAGTACTTC.

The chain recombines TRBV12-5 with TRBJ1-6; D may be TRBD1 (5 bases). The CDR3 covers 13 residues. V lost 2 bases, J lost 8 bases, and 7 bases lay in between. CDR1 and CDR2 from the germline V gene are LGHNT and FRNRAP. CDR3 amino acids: CASGLSGYSPLHF. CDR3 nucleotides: TGTGCTAGTGGTTTGTCAGGGTATTCACCCCTCCACTTT.

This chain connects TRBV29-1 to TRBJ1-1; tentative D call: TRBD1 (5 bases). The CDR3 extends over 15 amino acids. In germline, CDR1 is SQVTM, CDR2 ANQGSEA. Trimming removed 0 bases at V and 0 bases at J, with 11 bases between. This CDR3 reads CSVEEPGTVNTEAFF. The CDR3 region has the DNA TGCAGCGTTGAAGAACCCGGGACGGTGAACACTGAAGCTTTCTTT.

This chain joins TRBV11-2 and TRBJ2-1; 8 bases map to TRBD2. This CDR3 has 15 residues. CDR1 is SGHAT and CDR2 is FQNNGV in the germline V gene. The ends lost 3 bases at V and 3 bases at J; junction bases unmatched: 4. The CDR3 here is CASSFGAGVYNEQFF. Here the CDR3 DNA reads TGTGCCAGCAGCTTCGGAGCGGGGGTCTACAATGAGCAGTTCTTC.

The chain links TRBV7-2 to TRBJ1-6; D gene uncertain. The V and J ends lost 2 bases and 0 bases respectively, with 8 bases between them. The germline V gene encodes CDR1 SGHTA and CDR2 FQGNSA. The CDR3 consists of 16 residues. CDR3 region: CASSLTTDSYNSPLHF. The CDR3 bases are TGTGCCAGCAGCTTAACCACAGACTCCTATAATTCACCCCTCCACTTT.